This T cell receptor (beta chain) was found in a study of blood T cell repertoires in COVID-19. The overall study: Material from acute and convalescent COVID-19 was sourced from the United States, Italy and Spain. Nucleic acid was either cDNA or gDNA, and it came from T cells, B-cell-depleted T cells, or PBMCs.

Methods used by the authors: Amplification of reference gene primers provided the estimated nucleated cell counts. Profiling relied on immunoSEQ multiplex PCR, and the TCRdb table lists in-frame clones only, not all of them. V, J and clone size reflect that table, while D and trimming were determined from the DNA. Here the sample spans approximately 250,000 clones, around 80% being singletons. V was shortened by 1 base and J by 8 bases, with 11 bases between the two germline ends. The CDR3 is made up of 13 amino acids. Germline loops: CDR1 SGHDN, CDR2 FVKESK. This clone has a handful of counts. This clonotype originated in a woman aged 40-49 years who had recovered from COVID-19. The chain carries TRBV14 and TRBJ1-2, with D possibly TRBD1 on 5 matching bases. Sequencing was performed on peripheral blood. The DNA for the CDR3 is TGTGCCAGCAGCCAAGTGCAGGGTCGGGGCTACACCTTC. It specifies CASSQVQGRGYTF. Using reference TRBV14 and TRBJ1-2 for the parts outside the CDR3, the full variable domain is EAGVTQFPSHSVIEKGQTVTLRCDPISGHDNLYWYRRVMGKEIKFLLHFVKESKQDESGMPNNRFLAERTGGTYSTLKVQPAELEDSGVYFCASSQVQGRGYTFGSGTRLTVV.